This TCR beta chain was captured in a study of molecular identifiers for immune sequencing clone quantification. Study-level results: Clones above 20 RNA copies held over 97% of effector molecules, under 1% in naive cells.

Germline values: CDR1 SGDLS, CDR2 YYNGEE. The CDR3 runs to 16 residues. The V gene end was trimmed by 3 bases and the J gene end by 6 bases; junction bases not matched to a gene: 10. A remark on this clonotype: Its matching antigen is unknown.

TCRdb re-analysed the PCR reads in MiXCR, keeping a single row per CDR3 protein. In the table there are more than 85,000 distinct CDR3 sequences, roughly 38% of which are singletons. Isolation of naive CD8 T cells was achieved by sorting on a CD8+CD4-CCR7+CD45RA+ phenotype. The rearrangement joins TRBV9 to TRBJ2-7; TRBD2 matches 12 bases. The TCR sequence derives from a human donor in good health. Some libraries in this study had Jurkat cell RNA spiked in. Sequenced: naive CD8+ T cells from blood, with Jurkat cell RNA spiked in. Specified subset: FACS-sorted CD8+CD4-CCR7+CD45RA+ naive T cells. This CDR3 is CASSAGTSGPFSEQYF. CDR3 nucleotide sequence: TGTGCCAGCAGCGCCGGGACTAGCGGGCCTTTCTCCGAGCAGTACTTC.